This TCR beta chain was captured in a study of shared clonotypes between healthy human individuals. Each PCR replicate from the sorted subsets contained about 180 ng DNA, which is tens of thousands of T cell genomes. The protocol was immunoSEQ multiplex PCR, while the TCRdb copy is restricted to in-frame clones and leaves out a portion. This table holds about 680,000 clones, approximately 90% found once. The germline V gene encodes CDR1 SGDLS and CDR2 YYNGEE. V lost 0 bases, J lost 8 bases, and 12 bases lay in between. The CDR3 contains 14 residues. It was CD45RO-negative cells, positively selected for CCR7, that made up naive CD8 cells, with terminally differentiated effector memory CD45RA+ cells excluded.

The chain couples TRBV9 to TRBJ2-4; D may be TRBD1 or TRBD2 (6 bases each). The sequencing input was naive CD8+ T cells sorted from blood. The sequence was collected from a man between 25 and 39 years old in good health. DNA of the CDR3: TGTGCCAGCAGCGTAGGAGGGGGGACGCACATTCAGTACTTC. Translating it yields CASSVGGGTHIQYF.